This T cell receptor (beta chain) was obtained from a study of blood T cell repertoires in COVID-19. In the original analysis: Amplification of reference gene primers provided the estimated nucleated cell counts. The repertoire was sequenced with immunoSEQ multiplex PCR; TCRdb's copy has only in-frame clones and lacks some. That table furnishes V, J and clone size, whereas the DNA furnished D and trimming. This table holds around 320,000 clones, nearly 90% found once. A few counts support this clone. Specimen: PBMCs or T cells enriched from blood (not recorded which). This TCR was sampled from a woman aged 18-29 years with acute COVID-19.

Here the CDR3 DNA reads TGTGCCAGTAGGGGGACAGGGGACGGCTATGGCTACACCTTC. It is translated as CASRGTGDGYGYTF. This chain uses TRBV19 with TRBJ1-2; 10 positions match TRBD1. Trimming cost V 6 bases and J 4 bases; bases outside gene matches: 5. CDR3 length equals 14 residues. Germline V gene lookup returns CDR1 LNHDA and CDR2 SQIVND (reference sequence).